This T cell receptor beta chain comes out of a study of blood T cells in healthy people across ages. Study-wide background: Per every two T cells, about one barcoded beta molecule was captured by template switching.

Caucasian individuals from Russia who were healthy and aged roughly 6 to 95 acted as donors. CDR1 and CDR2 (germline): SEHNR, FQNEAQ (reference sequence). The CDR3 extends over 13 amino acids. V lost 2 bases, J lost 1 base, and 5 bases lay in between. A sample-barcoded 5' primer and a J-beta primer mix were used in a second PCR of roughly 6 to 11 cycles. MiXCR was run by TCRdb on the 5' RACE reads, yielding one entry per CDR3 protein. The table has 1 million or so distinct CDR3 sequences, around 43% seen once; the top ten hold over 15%. The TCR was taken from an older woman in good health. Sequenced: blood. This rearrangement joins TRBV7-9 to TRBJ1-1; D is undetermined. The CDR3 sequence: CASSLYANTEAFF. Written as DNA, the CDR3 is TGTGCCAGCAGCTTATATGCGAACACTGAAGCTTTCTTT.